A selection of T cell receptor beta chains follows, all from one sample in a study of sequential checkpoint blockade in melanoma. Method: immunoSEQ multiplex PCR; TCRdb's copy keeps in-frame clones and lacks some. The repertoire includes 17,000 or so clones, 67% of them detected once, and approximately 20% sits in the top ten. Material: CD8+ T cells sorted from blood (inferred from file names), obtained from a patient given nivolumab and ipilimumab in sequence. The source of these receptors is a human donor with melanoma. CDR3s include the opening cysteine and the closing phenylalanine or tryptophan. D genes are given only for firm matches. A row's size may be missing; if present it is once, few, many or a size class.

clone size	J gene	D gene	V gene	CDR3 DNA	CDR3 protein
.	TRBJ2-7	.	TRBV6-6	TGTGCCAGCAGTTACTCGAGGGAAAGGTTCTACGAGCAGTACTTC	CASSYSRERFYEQYF
once	TRBJ2-3	.	TRBV18	TGTGCCAGCTCACCACCGAAAGGGACTAGCACAGATACGCAGTATTTT	CASSPPKGTSTDTQYF
.	TRBJ1-3	.	TRBV5-6	TGTGCCTCGACCTCGGGGGTCCCTGGAAACACCATATATTTT	CASTSGVPGNTIYF
.	TRBJ2-7	TRBD1	TRBV4-3	TGCGCCAGCGCGCCGGGACAGGGGGCCTACGAGCAGTACTTC	CASAPGQGAYEQYF
.	TRBJ1-5	TRBD1	TRBV18	TGTGCCAGCTCACCCGGACAGGGGATCAATCAGCCCCAGCATTTT	CASSPGQGINQPQHF
.	TRBJ2-1	TRBD2	TRBV9	TGTGCCAGCAGCCCCCAGAGCGGGGGGGCCTACAATGAGCAGTTCTTC	CASSPQSGGAYNEQFF
.	TRBJ2-7	TRBD1	TRBV10-3	TGTGCCATCAGGGACAGGGCCATCGAGCAGTACTTC	CAIRDRAIEQYF
.	TRBJ2-1	TRBD2	TRBV4-2	TGTGCCAGCAGCCACTCTCTGGGACTAGAAACCTACAATGAGCAGTTCTTC	CASSHSLGLETYNEQFF
.	TRBJ1-2	.	TRBV5-4	TGTGCCAGCAGCTTGGTAGGGGCAAATGGCTACACCTTC	CASSLVGANGYTF
few	TRBJ1-3	.	TRBV21-1	TGTGCCAGCAGCAAAGGTCACAGAGTGTTCTCTGGAAACACCATATATTTT	CASSKGHRVFSGNTIYF
few	TRBJ1-1	TRBD1	TRBV5-7	TGTGCCAGCAGCTTAACTGGGACAGGGGAGGAGAAAGCTTTCTTT	CASSLTGTGEEKAFF
few	TRBJ2-1	.	TRBV5-4	TGTGCCAGCAGCGGGGGGTCCTACAATGAGCAGTTCTTC	CASSGGSYNEQFF
.	TRBJ2-5	TRBD2	TRBV9	TGTGCCAGCAGCCCCGCTAGCGGGGGGGCAGAGACCCAGTACTTC	CASSPASGGAETQYF
.	TRBJ2-7	.	TRBV29-1	TGCAGCGCTCGAGGAGGGGACTCCTACGAGCAGTACTTC	CSARGGDSYEQYF
.	TRBJ1-3	.	TRBV4-1	TGCGCCAGCAGCCAATCACAGGGAGATAACACCATATATTTT	CASSQSQGDNTIYF
few	TRBJ1-4	TRBD1	TRBV7-3	TGTGCCAGCAGCTCCAGAACAGGGGGTCGTAATGAAAAACTGTTTTTT	CASSSRTGGRNEKLFF
.	TRBJ2-2	.	TRBV27	TGTGCCAGCAGCGATGGAGCCTCTATCACCGGGGAGCTGTTTTTT	CASSDGASITGELFF
few	TRBJ1-4	.	TRBV29-1	TGCAGCGCCTTACGGGGGACTAATGAAAAACTGTTTTTT	CSALRGTNEKLFF
.	TRBJ2-7	TRBD2	TRBV5-6	TGTGCCAGCAGCGGTTTAGCGGGGGGGCGGCACGAGCAGTACTTC	CASSGLAGGRHEQYF
.	TRBJ2-1	TRBD2	TRBV9	TGTGCCAGCGGCGGGGGGGACCTCTCCTACAATGAGCAGTTCTTC	CASGGGDLSYNEQFF
.	TRBJ2-2	TRBD2	TRBV6-5	TGTGCCAGCAGTTACGGACTAGCGGTGAACACCGGGGAGCTGTTTTTT	CASSYGLAVNTGELFF
once	TRBJ1-2	TRBD1	TRBV9	TGTGCCAGCAGCGTAGGGACAGGGAGGGGCTACACCTTC	CASSVGTGRGYTF
few	TRBJ1-1	.	TRBV27	TGTGCCAGCAGTTTACGGGGGTACAGTGAAGCTTTCTTT	CASSLRGYSEAFF
once	TRBJ2-3	.	TRBV19	TGTGCCAGTAGTAACTTAGCAATGGGCACAGATACGCAGTATTTT	CASSNLAMGTDTQYF
.	TRBJ1-1	TRBD1	TRBV7-9	TGTGCCAGCAGCGTCGGGACAGGGGGCGCGGACACTGAAGCTTTCTTT	CASSVGTGGADTEAFF
.	TRBJ1-1	.	TRBV5-4	TGTGCCAGCAGCATAGACAGGAGTTGGACTGAAGCTTTCTTT	CASSIDRSWTEAFF
many	TRBJ2-2	.	TRBV7-9	TGTGCCAGCAGCTTACTCGTGGCCACCGGGGAGCTGTTTTTT	CASSLLVATGELFF
.	TRBJ1-5	TRBD1	TRBV7-9	TGTGCCAGCAGCCCAAGGACAGGGGTATCGGGAAATCAGCCCCAGCATTTT	CASSPRTGVSGNQPQHF
few	TRBJ2-3	TRBD2	TRBV10-3	TGTGCCATCAGTTCCCCGGGGACTAGCGGGGGTAAAGATACGCAGTATTTT	CAISSPGTSGGKDTQYF
.	TRBJ1-1	.	TRBV10-2	TGCGCCAGCAGTCAGGGGAACACTGAAGCTTTCTTT	CASSQGNTEAFF
.	TRBJ2-3	TRBD1	TRBV5-4	TGTGCCAGCAGCTTTTTAGGACAGGGGTCCCCCCGGGATACGCAGTATTTT	CASSFLGQGSPRDTQYF
.	TRBJ1-4	.	TRBV4-3	TGCGCCAGCAGCGGGGGCGGTCTATGGGAAAAACTGTTTTTT	CASSGGGLWEKLFF
.	TRBJ2-5	.	TRBV6-5	TGTGCCAGCAGTCGGTTTACGTGGGAGACCCAGTACTTC	CASSRFTWETQYF
.	TRBJ1-1	.	TRBV9	TGTGCCAGCAACCCAGGATCCATGAACACTGAAGCTTTCTTT	CASNPGSMNTEAFF
.	TRBJ1-5	TRBD1	TRBV2	TGTGCCAGCACCAGGGGGCGGGTTCAGCCCCAGCATTTT	CASTRGRVQPQHF
.	TRBJ2-3	TRBD1	TRBV9	TGTGCCAGCAGTCTACGACAGGGGTCAACAGATACGCAGTATTTT	CASSLRQGSTDTQYF
.	TRBJ2-2	TRBD2	TRBV9	TGTGCCAGCAGCGCCGGGGGGGCAGTGGGCGGGGAGCTGTTTTTT	CASSAGGAVGGELFF